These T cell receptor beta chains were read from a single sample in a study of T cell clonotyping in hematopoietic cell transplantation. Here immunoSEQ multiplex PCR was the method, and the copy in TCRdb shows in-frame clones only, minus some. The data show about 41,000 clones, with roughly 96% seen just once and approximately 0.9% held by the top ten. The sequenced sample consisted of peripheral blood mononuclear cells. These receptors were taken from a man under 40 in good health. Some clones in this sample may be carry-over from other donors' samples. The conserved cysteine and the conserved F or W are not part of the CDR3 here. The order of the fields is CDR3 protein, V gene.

CDR3: ASSSDYSNQPQH
V: TRBV6-6

CDR3: ASSTSSGYTQY
V: TRBV6-5

CDR3: ASSGSGWGANTEAF
V: TRBV2

CDR3: ASSLDPGEADTQY
V: TRBV5-6

CDR3: ASSGREVTDTQY
V: TRBV6-5

CDR3: ASFVWSGILKYSGNTIY
V: TRBV7-3

CDR3: ASSRSLAEYQETQY
V: TRBV19

CDR3: ASSLYPDRGNGYT
V: TRBV28

CDR3: AWSVGQGNQPQH
V: TRBV30

CDR3: ASSQEREILYGYT
V: TRBV4-3

CDR3: ASSYDRFSDNSPLH
V: TRBV5-1

CDR3: ASSVGQADYEQY
V: TRBV9

CDR3: ASSPHGGAYSEQY
V: TRBV14

CDR3: ASSLSQDYEQY
V: TRBV5-1

CDR3: ASSVEAGISDTQY
V: TRBV9

CDR3: SVCYGSTNEKLF
V: TRBV29-1

CDR3: ASSPGRDAPESSLNEQF
V: TRBV5-1

CDR3: ASSPRTSGSTDTQY
V: TRBV7-3

CDR3: ASSEVGQGVVSNTEAF
V: TRBV2

CDR3: ASRQQWNTEAF
V: TRBV6-6

CDR3: SVDVPGEAF
V: TRBV29-1

CDR3: ASSHGTADVHVDTQY
V: TRBV4-2

CDR3: ASSIGVNTGELF
V: TRBV19

CDR3: ASQQGVYTEAF
V: TRBV2

CDR3: ASSSRDNYEQY
V: TRBV11-2

CDR3: ASSSNSQGTRQY
V: TRBV27

CDR3: ASMRQAHTGELF
V: TRBV6-5

CDR3: ASSFGTGEVYEQY
V: TRBV4-3

CDR3: ASSRTGGASEAF
V: TRBV6-5

CDR3: ASSPERDSYEQY
V: TRBV11-3

CDR3: ASSPPLAPFYEQY
V: TRBV18

CDR3: AWSVRLAGATNYGYT
V: TRBV30

CDR3: SVGGGLAVYNEQF
V: TRBV29-1

CDR3: ASSSPRGQPQH
V: TRBV21-1

CDR3: ASSPRLAYEQY
V: TRBV11-1

CDR3: ASSPPRRGRAVGELF
V: TRBV11-1

CDR3: ASSPGYRVRADTQY
V: TRBV7-6

CDR3: ASSLDGWQLGAF
V: TRBV11-2

CDR3: AWSQGSGEQY
V: TRBV30

CDR3: ASSPRTSGSLNEQF
V: TRBV11-3

CDR3: ATSRDYRGGSYEQY
V: TRBV15

CDR3: ASSAGRTSGNTIY
V: TRBV9

CDR3: ASSQEAGSNQPQH
V: TRBV4-3

CDR3: ASSPRQGTYGYT
V: TRBV5-4

CDR3: ASSSARSYEQY
V: TRBV28

CDR3: ASSPRPSDRENEQF
V: TRBV7-6